These 8 T cell receptor beta chains came from one sample sequenced in a study of blood T cell repertoires in COVID-19. Sequencing was performed with immunoSEQ multiplex PCR; in TCRdb, only in-frame clones are kept and a portion is missing. The sample lists under 300,000 clones, approximately 90% seen once, with just under 6.5% in the top ten. Sequenced input: PBMCs or T cells enriched from blood (not recorded which). The receptors derive from a woman aged 25 to 39 with acute COVID-19.

The chain employs TRBV21-1 and TRBJ1-2. TRBV21-1 is shown as a pseudogene. The CDR3 has 15 residues. The CDR3 bases are TGTGCCAGCAGCACCCAGAAGAGGAGTAGCTATGGCTACACCTTC. Translation gives CASSTQKRSSYGYTF.

The V and J genes are TRBV4-1 and TRBJ2-1, with 7 bases identical to TRBD2. Per the germline V gene, CDR1 is MGHRA and CDR2 is YSYEKL. J gave up 0 bases and V 6 bases, and 8 bases lay outside the gene matches. This CDR3 contains 16 residues. The CDR3 region has the DNA TGCGCCAGCAGACCCTCTAGCGGCGGCTCCTACAATGAGCAGTTCTTC. Its protein is CASRPSSGGSYNEQFF.

V usage is TRBV5-1 and J usage is TRBJ2-2; maybe TRBD1 (6 bases). V was shortened by 0 bases and J by 7 bases, with 16 bases between the two germline ends. Germline V gene lookup returns CDR1 SGHRS and CDR2 YFSETQ. The CDR3 consists of 16 residues. Written as DNA, the CDR3 is TGCGCCAGCAGCTTGGGGTTTGCAGGGGTTGACGGGGAGCTGTTTTTT. Residues: CASSLGFAGVDGELFF.

V usage is TRBV28 and J usage is TRBJ2-3, with 10 bases fitting TRBD2. The germline V gene encodes CDR1 MDHEN and CDR2 SYDVKM. The junction had 34 bases not matched to a gene; V was cut back by 5 bases and J by 11 bases. CDR3 length: 22 residues. CDR3 protein: CASSTVTGDSALESGRAWVQYF. The CDR3 DNA is TGTGCCAGCAGTACGGTAACAGGGGACAGCGCCCTGGAAAGCGGGAGGGCCTGGGTGCAGTATTTT.

The chain combines TRBV2 with TRBJ1-6; D not certain. The V gene lost 3 bases and the J gene lost 10 bases, with 16 bases spanning the gap. The CDR3 is made up of 15 amino acids. Looked up from germline, CDR1 is SNHLY and CDR2 is FYNNEI. The CDR3 spells CASSEPDRFGSPLHF. The CDR3 DNA follows: TGTGCCAGCAGTGAGCCAGACCGGTTCGGGTCACCCCTCCACTTT.

This rearrangement joins TRBV12-3 or TRBV12-4 to TRBJ1-1; D not certain. V was shortened by 7 bases and J by 4 bases, with 7 bases between the two germline ends. The CDR3 totals 11 residues. The CDR3 region is CASTTGTEAFF. CDR3 nucleotides: TGTGCCAGCACCACCGGCACTGAAGCTTTCTTT.

This chain connects TRBV11-2 to TRBJ2-5, with D possibly TRBD2 on 6 matching bases. The germline V and J ends were trimmed by 0 bases and 1 base, with 12 bases remaining between them. Germline CDR1 SGHAT, CDR2 FQNNGV. The CDR3 totals 16 residues. The CDR3 sequence: CASSLDAGTLQETQYF. CDR3 in DNA: TGTGCCAGCAGCTTAGACGCCGGGACTCTCCAAGAGACCCAGTACTTC.

The chain couples TRBV10-3 to TRBJ2-7; the match to TRBD2 covers 9 bases. The CDR3 consists of 15 residues. Germline V gene data show CDR1 as ENHRY and CDR2 as SYGVKD. V shed 2 bases, J shed 6 bases, and the junction held 8 bases outside the gene matches. Written as DNA, the CDR3 is TGTGCCATCAGTGAGAGTCGAACTAGCGGGTCCGAGCAGTACTTC. Its translation is CAISESRTSGSEQYF.